This T cell receptor (beta chain) was sequenced during a study of blood T cells in healthy people across ages. Using a J-beta primer mix together with a sample-barcoded 5' primer, a second PCR was run for roughly 7 to 11 cycles. One entry per CDR3 protein results from TCRdb running MiXCR on the 5' RACE reads. The sample comprises 1,500,000 or so distinct CDR3 sequences, about 42% of which are singletons, and less than 5% rests with the top ten. This clonotype came up a few times. Per the germline V gene, CDR1 is MGHDK and CDR2 is SYGVNS. CDR3 length: 14 residues. V was clipped by 3 bases and J by 4 bases, with 12 bases between them.

The clonotype comes from a woman between 18 and 29 years old in good health. This chain connects TRBV25-1 to TRBJ1-1; TRBD1 might be the D (5 bases). Sample: blood. In DNA form, the CDR3 reads TGTGCCAGCAGTGAGGGGGGGTTGGGCACTGAAGCTTTCTTT. Residues: CASSEGGLGTEAFF.